The rows below give T cell receptor beta chains drawn from one sample of a study of blood T cells in healthy people across ages. Each CDR3 protein is one row after TCRdb ran MiXCR on the 5' RACE reads. In the table there are under 1,000,000 distinct CDR3 sequences, about 46% of which are singletons. The sequencing sample was made of blood. These receptors all stem from a man older than 75 in good health. CDR3s include the opening cysteine and the closing phenylalanine or tryptophan. A D gene is named only where the DNA matches it firmly. Size is stated for part of the rows, as once, few or many counts, or as a class when the clone is expanded.

size	V	J	D	DNA	CDR3
.	TRBV2	TRBJ2-7	.	TGTGCCAGCAGTGAGGACGGATCCTACAATGAGCAGTACTTC	CASSEDGSYNEQYF
few	TRBV7-9	TRBJ2-2	.	TGTGCCAGCAGCCAGAGTAACACCGGGGAGCTGTTTTTT	CASSQSNTGELFF
.	TRBV12-3/TRBV12-4	TRBJ2-2	.	TGTGCCAGCAGCCTCGTGGGCGGCACCGGGGAGCTGTTTTTT	CASSLVGGTGELFF
.	TRBV20-1	TRBJ2-3	.	TGCAGTGCCTCCACTCCCTTAACGGTCACTACAGATACGCAGTATTTT	CSASTPLTVTTDTQYF
.	TRBV5-1	TRBJ2-1	TRBD2	TGCGCCAGCACCAGAATAAGACTAGCGGGAGCGGGCAATGAGCAGTTCTTC	CASTRIRLAGAGNEQFF
.	TRBV3-1	TRBJ2-4	TRBD2	TGTGCCAGCAGCCAGAGGGCCGGGACTAGCGGGAACAGTCAGTACTTC	CASSQRAGTSGNSQYF
few	TRBV11-1	TRBJ2-7	.	TGTGCCAGCAGCAACCGGGACATGAACTACGAGCAGTACTTC	CASSNRDMNYEQYF
.	TRBV5-1	TRBJ2-1	.	TGCGCCAGCAGCTTGGGGCGGGGCGTTACCTACAATGAGCAGTTCTTC	CASSLGRGVTYNEQFF
once	TRBV2	TRBJ2-1	.	TGTGCCAGCAGTGAAGACTGGGACGGGGAGGACAATGAGCAGTTCTTC	CASSEDWDGEDNEQFF
few	TRBV29-1	TRBJ1-5	.	TGCAGCGTTAGGGAGGGGGGAATATATCAGCCCCAGCATTTT	CSVREGGIYQPQHF
.	TRBV28	TRBJ2-6	.	TGTGCCAGCAGTTTATCTGGGAACTCTGGGGCCAACGTCCTGACTTTC	CASSLSGNSGANVLTF